Listed below are T cell receptor beta chains from one sample, sequenced in a study of T-cell reconstitution after alpha-beta-depleted transplantation in children. TCRdb re-analysed the PCR reads in MiXCR, keeping a single row per CDR3 protein. The sample shows about 900,000 distinct CDR3 sequences, roughly 29% of them seen only once. Specimen: PBMCs, mostly from graft donor cells, collected 360 days after TCRalphabeta/CD19-depleted stem cell transplant. These receptors were taken from a boy in the first two years of life who had a stem cell transplant for SCID, so the T cells may come from the graft donor. Both conserved end residues are part of each CDR3. Fields, in order: CDR3 length, J gene, clone size, V gene, D gene, CDR3 protein, CDR3 DNA. The D gene is left open where the match is weak. The size of a clone is reported for some rows only, either as once, few or many, or as a class for expanded clones.

>13|TRBJ2-1|.|TRBV29-1|.
CSVGGDPWNEQFF
TGCAGCGTTGGGGGGGACCCTTGGAATGAGCAGTTCTTC
>15|TRBJ2-1|.|TRBV29-1|TRBD1
CSVESETGFVGEQFF
TGCAGCGTTGAGAGTGAGACAGGGTTTGTGGGTGAGCAGTTCTTC
>13|TRBJ1-2|once|TRBV29-1|.
CSVGAPEDYGYTF
TGCAGCGTTGGAGCCCCCGAAGACTATGGCTACACCTTC
>15|TRBJ2-1|few|TRBV12-3/TRBV12-4|TRBD2
CASRTGTSGGHEQFF
TGTGCCAGCAGAACCGGGACTAGCGGGGGTCATGAGCAGTTCTTC
>15|TRBJ2-2|.|TRBV5-1|TRBD1
CASTSERTGFGELFF
TGCGCCAGCACATCTGAACGGACAGGGTTCGGGGAGCTGTTTTTT
>15|TRBJ2-5|few|TRBV28|TRBD2
CASSPSGAVQETQYF
TGTGCCAGCAGCCCTAGCGGGGCTGTTCAAGAGACCCAGTACTTC
>14|TRBJ2-5|many|TRBV12-3/TRBV12-4|TRBD2
CASTYRGGQETQYF
TGTGCCAGCACCTACCGCGGGGGCCAAGAGACCCAGTACTTC
>18|TRBJ2-6|.|TRBV6-1|TRBD1
CASSPGTGSLSGANVLTF
TGTGCCAGCAGTCCCGGGACAGGGTCCCTCTCTGGGGCCAACGTCCTGACTTTC
>12|TRBJ2-2|many|TRBV24-1|.
CATSDYTGELFF
TGTGCCACCAGTGATTACACCGGGGAGCTGTTTTTT
>16|TRBJ2-2|few|TRBV5-6|.
CASSPETGLGTGELFF
TGTGCCAGCAGCCCGGAGACAGGCCTGGGAACCGGGGAGCTGTTTTTT
>15|TRBJ2-5|many|TRBV5-1|.
CASSLAAGYQETQYF
TGCGCCAGCAGCTTGGCCGCTGGTTACCAAGAGACCCAGTACTTC
>14|TRBJ2-1|.|TRBV5-1|.
CASSLVSGVNEQFF
TGCGCCAGCAGCTTGGTATCAGGGGTCAATGAGCAGTTCTTC
>15|TRBJ2-7|.|TRBV4-2|.
CASSQDSSRIYEQYF
TGTGCCAGCAGCCAAGATTCGTCCCGAATCTACGAGCAGTACTTC
>15|TRBJ2-2|many|TRBV4-3|.
CASSQDGRLAGELFF
TGCGCCAGCAGCCAAGATGGGCGACTAGCCGGGGAGCTGTTTTTT
>12|TRBJ1-1|few|TRBV6-2/TRBV6-3|TRBD1
CASNRGSTEAFF
TGTGCCAGCAACAGGGGCTCCACTGAAGCTTTCTTT
>12|TRBJ2-7|.|TRBV5-1|.
CASRADPYEQYF
TGCGCCAGCAGGGCAGACCCCTACGAGCAGTACTTC
>12|TRBJ1-1|many|TRBV21-1|.
CASSDGYTEAFF
TGTGCCAGCAGCGACGGCTACACTGAAGCTTTCTTT
>17|TRBJ2-1|many|TRBV15|TRBD2
CATSRDREGTSLGEQFF
TGTGCCACCAGCAGAGATCGGGAAGGGACTAGTCTCGGTGAGCAGTTCTTC
>15|TRBJ2-3|.|TRBV12-3/TRBV12-4|.
CASSLSGQYTDTQYF
TGTGCCAGCAGTTTAAGCGGACAGTACACAGATACGCAGTATTTT
>19|TRBJ2-3|.|TRBV15|.
CATSRVIFGLGESTDTQYF
TGTGCCACCAGCAGAGTGATCTTCGGGCTAGGTGAAAGCACAGATACGCAGTATTTT
>16|TRBJ2-1|few|TRBV4-2|TRBD2
CASSVTGTSFVDEQFF
TGTGCCAGCAGCGTGACCGGGACTAGTTTCGTGGATGAGCAGTTCTTC
>16|TRBJ2-1|few|TRBV4-2|.
CASSQEEANFANEQFF
TGTGCCAGCAGCCAAGAAGAAGCCAATTTCGCCAATGAGCAGTTCTTC
>14|TRBJ2-7|.|TRBV2|TRBD1
CASSFRDREYEQYF
TGTGCCAGCAGTTTCCGGGACAGGGAATACGAGCAGTACTTC
>14|TRBJ2-5|.|TRBV12-3/TRBV12-4|.
CASSSRDGQETQYF
TGTGCCAGCAGTTCCCGGGACGGCCAAGAGACCCAGTACTTC
>14|TRBJ2-2|few|TRBV20-1|.
CSASWALHTGELFF
TGCAGTGCTAGTTGGGCCCTCCACACCGGGGAGCTGTTTTTT
>15|TRBJ2-3|.|TRBV6-2/TRBV6-3|.
CASSYGGSSTDTQYF
TGTGCCAGCAGTTACGGGGGGTCTAGCACAGATACGCAGTATTTT
>15|TRBJ2-5|.|TRBV7-2|.
CASSSSPGGHETQYF
TGTGCCAGCAGCTCCTCTCCCGGGGGCCACGAGACCCAGTACTTC
>14|TRBJ1-1|few|TRBV5-6|.
CASSSHPPGTEAFF
TGTGCCAGCAGCTCACACCCTCCGGGGACTGAAGCTTTCTTT
>14|TRBJ2-7|few|TRBV7-9|.
CASSFTRGTYEQYF
TGTGCCAGCAGCTTTACTCGGGGAACCTACGAGCAGTACTTC
>14|TRBJ2-5|.|TRBV28|TRBD1
CASLTPGQSSAQYF
TGTGCCAGCCTCACCCCGGGACAGTCTTCGGCCCAGTACTTC
>16|TRBJ1-5|.|TRBV27|.
CASSKRKGLRDQPQHF
TGTGCCAGCAGCAAACGGAAGGGTTTAAGGGATCAGCCCCAGCATTTT
>15|TRBJ1-1|.|TRBV19|.
CASSIGAGQGTEAFF
TGTGCCAGTAGTATAGGGGCGGGGCAAGGCACTGAAGCTTTCTTT
>14|TRBJ2-5|.|TRBV12-3/TRBV12-4|TRBD1
CASSSGQGEETQYF
TGTGCCAGCAGTTCGGGACAGGGGGAAGAGACCCAGTACTTC
>12|TRBJ2-7|.|TRBV20-1|.
CSADPDGYEQYF
TGCAGTGCTGATCCGGACGGCTACGAGCAGTACTTC
>16|TRBJ2-5|.|TRBV9|TRBD1
CASSVGDRGYQETQYF
TGTGCCAGCAGCGTAGGAGACAGGGGGTACCAAGAGACCCAGTACTTC
>15|TRBJ2-3|.|TRBV4-2|.
CASSQASQSTDTQYF
TGTGCCAGCAGCCAAGCTTCGCAGAGCACAGATACGCAGTATTTT
>16|TRBJ2-1|once|TRBV9|TRBD1
CASSVGAGTGGSEQFF
TGTGCCAGCAGCGTAGGGGCCGGGACAGGGGGAAGTGAGCAGTTCTTC
>17|TRBJ2-1|.|TRBV3-1|.
CASSQVEAITKTNEQFF
TGTGCCAGCAGCCAAGTTGAGGCTATAACCAAAACCAATGAGCAGTTCTTC
>14|TRBJ2-3|.|TRBV7-8|.
CASSFFNVADTQYF
TGTGCCAGCAGCTTCTTCAATGTTGCAGATACGCAGTATTTT
>16|TRBJ2-7|.|TRBV6-5|.
CASSYSEFAASYEQYF
TGTGCCAGCAGTTACTCGGAGTTTGCGGCCTCCTACGAGCAGTACTTC